These 23 T cell receptor beta chains were all obtained from the same sample, sequenced in a study of blood T cell repertoires in COVID-19. Profiling relied on immunoSEQ multiplex PCR, and the TCRdb table lists in-frame clones only, not all of them. The sample includes fewer than 350,000 clones, approximately 83% of them seen just once. The material sequenced was peripheral blood. The receptor set was obtained from a woman aged 25 to 39 who had recovered from COVID-19.

V gene TRBV5-1 combines with J gene TRBJ2-1; 9 nucleotides match TRBD2. Germline V gene data show CDR1 as SGHRS and CDR2 as YFSETQ. J lost 7 bases, V lost 4 bases, and 15 bases had no gene match. The CDR3 is 17 amino acids. In nucleotides, the CDR3 is TGCGCCAGCAGCCCCGGTTGGGCGGGAGGGCCGAGGAATGAGCAGTTCTTC. Encoded protein: CASSPGWAGGPRNEQFF. Full variable domain (remainder filled in from reference TRBV5-1 and TRBJ2-1): KAGVTQTPRYLIKTRGQQVTLSCSPISGHRSVSWYQQTPGQGLQFLFEYFSETQRNKGNFPGRFSGRQFSNSRSEMNVSTLELGDSALYLCASSPGWAGGPRNEQFFGPGTRLTVL.

The CDR3 here is CACSSGTTPIYF. CDR3 nucleotides: TGTGCCTGCTCCTCGGGAACCACCCCCATATATTTT. J is TRBJ1-3 and V is TRBV30; D gene unclear. The CDR3 totals 12 residues. Germline loops: CDR1 GTSNPN, CDR2 SVGIG (reference sequence). The V end was cut by 6 bases, the J end by 11 bases, with 17 bases between.

This chain connects TRBV2 to TRBJ1-1; 7 bases line up with TRBD1. V shed 4 bases, J shed 1 base, and the junction held 6 bases outside the gene matches. CDR3 length: 15 residues. CDR1 and CDR2 from the germline V gene are SNHLY and FYNNEI. The CDR3 DNA reads TGTGCCAGCAGTGTCAGAGGGGGCGCGAACACTGAAGCTTTCTTT. This sequence encodes CASSVRGGANTEAFF.

This clone is a singleton in its sample. The chain links TRBV2 to TRBJ2-1; the match to TRBD2 covers 12 bases. Losses at the gene ends were 6 bases for V and 7 bases for J; bases not matched to a gene: 7. This CDR3 region has 15 residues. CDR1 is SNHLY and CDR2 is FYNNEI in the germline V gene. The CDR3 sequence is CASSRLAGVENEQFF. The CDR3 nucleotides are TGTGCCAGCAGCAGACTAGCGGGAGTTGAGAATGAGCAGTTCTTC.

J is TRBJ2-1 and V is TRBV5-1; a possible D gene is TRBD1 (6 bases). Trimming removed 1 base at V and 6 bases at J, with 11 bases between. The CDR3 has 14 amino acids. The germline V gene encodes CDR1 SGHRS and CDR2 YFSETQ. CDR3 DNA: TGCGCCAGCAGCTTGCGACAGGACGGCAATGAGCAGTTCTTC. It is translated as CASSLRQDGNEQFF.

The chain couples TRBV6-1 to TRBJ2-7, with 10 bases identical to TRBD1. The CDR3 runs 15 residues. With V trimmed by 0 bases and J by 5 bases, 4 bases remained unmatched. Per the germline V gene, CDR1 is MNHNS and CDR2 is SASEGT. The CDR3 sequence is CASSEARTGGHEQYF. The CDR3 coding sequence is TGTGCCAGCAGTGAAGCCAGGACAGGGGGGCACGAGCAGTACTTC.

This clone was recorded once. The rearrangement uses TRBV27 and TRBJ2-7; the D gene is possibly TRBD1 (5 bases). Germline CDR1 reads MNHEY; CDR2 reads SMNVEV (reference sequence). Trimming left V 4 bases short and J 4 bases short, with 14 bases between. The CDR3 runs 14 residues. The CDR3 DNA reads as TGTGCCAGCAGTTCTGACAGTTCCCTTTACGAGCAGTACTTC. Its protein product is CASSSDSSLYEQYF.

The V and J genes are TRBV18 and TRBJ2-4, with 11 bases lining up with TRBD2. Germline loops: CDR1 KGHSH, CDR2 LQKENI. The CDR3 runs to 19 residues. The V gene end was trimmed by 4 bases and the J gene end by 0 bases; junction bases not matched to a gene: 11. The CDR3 DNA is TGTGCCAGCTCACGTACGGGACTAGCGGAGGGATCAGCCAAAAACATTCAGTACTTC. It specifies CASSRTGLAEGSAKNIQYF.

This sequence joins TRBV14 and TRBJ2-7; no clear D gene. The V end was cut by 2 bases, the J end by 1 base, with 9 bases between. Germline V gene data show CDR1 as SGHDN and CDR2 as FVKESK. The CDR3 length is 14 residues. CDR3 DNA sequence: TGTGCCAGCAGCCAATTAGCTGATTCCTACGAGCAGTACTTC. Translated, it gives CASSQLADSYEQYF.

V is TRBV30 and J is TRBJ2-1; D gene unclear. Trimming cost V 0 bases and J 3 bases, with 18 bases left between them. The CDR3 spans 17 residues. The V gene's germline CDR1 is GTSNPN and CDR2 SVGIG (reference sequence). The CDR3 DNA reads as TGTGCCTGGAGTGTACGGGTTAGGTTCCTCCTCTACAATGAGCAGTTCTTC. Its protein is CAWSVRVRFLLYNEQFF.

V gene TRBV4-1 combines with J gene TRBJ1-4; 7 bases agree with TRBD1. The CDR3 has 13 residues. Germline loops: CDR1 MGHRA, CDR2 YSYEKL. After removal of 3 bases from V and 5 bases from J, the junction contained 0 bases not matched to a gene. The CDR3 is CASSQDRNEKLFF. The CDR3 nucleotides read TGCGCCAGCAGCCAGGACAGGAATGAAAAACTGTTTTTT.

The chain is built from TRBV19 and TRBJ2-7; D is perhaps TRBD1 (6 bases). Germline CDR1 and CDR2: LNHDA and SQIVND (reference sequence). Between the trimmed V and J ends, which lost 4 bases and 0 bases, there was a span of 16 bases. CDR3 size: 16 residues. The CDR3 DNA reads as TGTGCCAGTAGTACCCCCTCGAGGGGGAGCTCCTACGAGCAGTACTTC. The encoded protein is CASSTPSRGSSYEQYF. Full variable domain (remainder filled in from reference TRBV19 and TRBJ2-7): DGGITQSPKYLFRKEGQNVTLSCEQNLNHDAMYWYRQDPGQGLRLIYYSQIVNDFQKGDIAEGYSVSREKKESFPLTVTSAQKNPTAFYLCASSTPSRGSSYEQYFGPGTRLTVT.

This chain joins TRBV12-3 or TRBV12-4 and TRBJ2-2; no clear D. V shed 6 bases and J shed 5 bases, with 10 bases lying between them. The CDR3 contains 13 residues. The CDR3 protein is CASSLQQTGELFF. The CDR3, as DNA: TGTGCCAGCAGCCTCCAACAGACCGGGGAGCTGTTTTTT.

The chain carries TRBV28 and TRBJ2-7; TRBD2 aligns across 13 bases. The germline V gene encodes CDR1 MDHEN and CDR2 SYDVKM. J was trimmed by 6 bases and V by 6 bases; bases with no gene match: 8. CDR3 size: 15 residues. The CDR3: CASRPGLAGVSEQYF. DNA of the CDR3: TGTGCCAGCAGGCCTGGACTAGCGGGAGTAAGCGAGCAGTACTTC. The full variable domain, in which reference TRBV28 and TRBJ2-7 provide the parts outside the CDR3, is DVKVTQSSRYLVKRTGEKVFLECVQDMDHENMFWYRQDPGLGLRLIYFSYDVKMKEKGDIPEGYSVSREKKERFSLILESASTNQTSMYLCASRPGLAGVSEQYFGPGTRLTVT.

The chain has TRBV19 and TRBJ1-3, with unresolved D. V was clipped by 0 bases and J by 1 base, with 7 bases between them. CDR1 is LNHDA and CDR2 is SQIVND in the germline V gene (reference sequence). CDR3 length: 15 residues. CDR3 coding DNA: TGTGCCAGTAGTATAGACGCCACTTCTGGAAACACCATATATTTT. This codes for CASSIDATSGNTIYF.

As DNA, the CDR3 is TGTGCCAGCAGCTCTTCCGGGACAGTGAGCACAGATACGCAGTATTTT. Translating it yields CASSSSGTVSTDTQYF. The chain is built from TRBV7-3 and TRBJ2-3; the match to TRBD1 covers 7 bases. The ends lost 4 bases at V and 0 bases at J; junction bases unmatched: 7. CDR3 size: 16 residues. Germline assignment: CDR1 SGHTA and CDR2 FQGTGA.

The sample holds a few counts of this clone. Additional DNA sequences in this sample encode the identical CDR3. The chain recombines TRBV5-1 with TRBJ1-5; 8 bases align to TRBD1. The length of the CDR3 is 14 residues. Germline CDR1 reads SGHRS; CDR2 reads YFSETQ. V was clipped by 2 bases and J by 7 bases; unmatched bases: 5. The CDR3 loop is CASSLGQGGQPQHF. Written as DNA, the CDR3 is TGCGCCAGCAGCTTAGGACAGGGTGGACAGCCCCAGCATTTT. The variable domain in full, completed from reference TRBV5-1 and TRBJ1-5, reads KAGVTQTPRYLIKTRGQQVTLSCSPISGHRSVSWYQQTPGQGLQFLFEYFSETQRNKGNFPGRFSGRQFSNSRSEMNVSTLELGDSALYLCASSLGQGGQPQHFGDGTRLSIL.

This clone has a handful of counts. This chain uses TRBV19 with TRBJ1-2; a weak D match, TRBD1 (5 bases). There are 13 residues in the CDR3. V was cut by 6 bases and J by 8 bases, with 16 bases left in between. Germline V gene data show CDR1 as LNHDA and CDR2 as SQIVND (reference sequence). This CDR3 is CASRTGTSTGYTF. CDR3 nucleotides: TGTGCCAGTAGGACCGGGACTTCGACGGGCTACACCTTC.

Of note for this clone: The same CDR3 is also encoded by other DNA sequences in this sample. The CDR3 DNA sequence: TGTGCCAGCAGTAAAGGGTCGACAGCCGCGAAAAACACCGGGGAGCTGTTTTTT. It is translated as CASSKGSTAAKNTGELFF. This rearrangement joins TRBV21-1 to TRBJ2-2; the table's D call TRBD1 went unverified against the DNA. TRBV21-1 is reported as a pseudogene. This CDR3 is 18 amino acids long.

The chain combines TRBV4-3 with TRBJ2-1; D not resolved. Germline CDR1 and CDR2: LGHNA and YSLEER. The CDR3 is 14 residues long. Trimming shortened V by 0 bases and J by 10 bases, and 13 bases separated the two germline ends. The CDR3 coding sequence is TGCGCCAGCAGCCAAGATCGATCCTATCCGGAGCAGTTCTTC. This sequence encodes CASSQDRSYPEQFF.

The rearrangement uses TRBV3-1 (or the pseudogene TRBV3-2) and TRBJ1-3, with D possibly matching TRBD1 (5 bases). The CDR3 spans 14 residues. V was trimmed by 2 bases and J by 4 bases, leaving 9 bases between them. Per the germline V gene, CDR1 is LGHDT and CDR2 is YNNKEL (reference sequence). CDR3 DNA sequence: TGTGCCAGCAGCCAACCGACAGCGGGAAACACCATATATTTT. This gives the protein CASSQPTAGNTIYF.

The V gene is TRBV30, the J gene TRBJ2-3; TRBD1 might be the D (5 bases). The CDR3 has 16 residues. Germline CDR1 and CDR2: GTSNPN and SVGIG (reference sequence). V was shortened by 2 bases and J by 2 bases, with 17 bases between the two germline ends. CDR3 nucleotide sequence: TGTGCCTGGAGTACGGACAATCAGGGCTACACAGATACGCAGTATTTT. Amino acids: CAWSTDNQGYTDTQYF. Drawing the rest from reference TRBV30 and TRBJ2-3, the complete variable domain is SQTIHQWPATLVQPVGSPLSLECTVEGTSNPNLYWYRQAAGRGLQLLFYSVGIGQISSEVPQNLSASRPQDRQFILSSKKLLLSDSGFYLCAWSTDNQGYTDTQYFGPGTRLTVL.

This chain links TRBV5-4 with TRBJ2-1, with D possibly being TRBD2 (6 bases). CDR1 SGHNT and CDR2 YYREEE come from the germline V gene (reference sequence). The CDR3 is 13 amino acids. V was pared by 4 bases and J by 9 bases, with 14 bases between. Here the CDR3 DNA reads TGTGCCAGCAGCCAAGATGGGGGGAGTGAGCAGTTCTTC. It translates to CASSQDGGSEQFF.